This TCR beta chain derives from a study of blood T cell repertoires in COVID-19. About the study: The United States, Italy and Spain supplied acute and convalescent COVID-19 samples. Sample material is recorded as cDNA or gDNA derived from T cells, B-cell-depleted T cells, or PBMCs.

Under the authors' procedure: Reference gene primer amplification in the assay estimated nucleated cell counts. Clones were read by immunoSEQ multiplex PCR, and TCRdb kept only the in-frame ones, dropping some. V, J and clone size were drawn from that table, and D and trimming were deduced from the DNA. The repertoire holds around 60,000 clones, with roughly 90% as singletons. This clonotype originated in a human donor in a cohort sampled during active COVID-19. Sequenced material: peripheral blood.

CDR3: CASSYGVTSGRGEQYF. For the CDR3, the DNA is TGTGCCAGCAGTTACGGGGTGACTAGCGGGAGAGGCGAGCAGTACTTC. J is TRBJ2-7 and V is TRBV6-5; the match to TRBD2 covers 12 bases. Unmatched junction bases numbered 8, after V lost 2 bases and J lost 6 bases. In germline, CDR1 is MNHEY, CDR2 SVGAGI. The CDR3 has 16 residues.